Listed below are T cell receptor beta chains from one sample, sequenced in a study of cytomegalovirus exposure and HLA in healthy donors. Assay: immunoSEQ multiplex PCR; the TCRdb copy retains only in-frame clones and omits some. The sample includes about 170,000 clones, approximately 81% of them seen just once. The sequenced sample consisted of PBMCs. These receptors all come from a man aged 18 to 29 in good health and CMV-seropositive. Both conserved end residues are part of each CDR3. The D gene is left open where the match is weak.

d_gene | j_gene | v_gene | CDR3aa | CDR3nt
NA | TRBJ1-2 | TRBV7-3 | CASSLGGASYGYTF | TGTGCCAGCAGCTTAGGAGGGGCCTCCTATGGCTACACCTTC
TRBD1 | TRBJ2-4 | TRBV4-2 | CASSQAGTGGNSQYF | TGTGCCAGCAGCCAGGCCGGGACAGGCGGGAACAGTCAGTACTTC
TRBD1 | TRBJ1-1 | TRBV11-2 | CASSSSDRVNTEAFF | TGTGCCAGCAGCTCGTCAGACAGGGTGAACACTGAAGCTTTCTTT
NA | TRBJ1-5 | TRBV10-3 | CAISESRGFGQPQHF | TGTGCCATCAGTGAGTCTCGGGGGTTTGGTCAGCCCCAGCATTTT
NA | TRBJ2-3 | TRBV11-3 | CASSLGSRVNGTDTQYF | TGTGCCAGCAGCTTAGGTTCCAGGGTCAACGGCACAGATACGCAGTATTTT
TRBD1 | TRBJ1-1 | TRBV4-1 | CASSQGTGAMNTEAFF | TGCGCCAGCAGCCAAGGGACAGGGGCTATGAACACTGAAGCTTTCTTT
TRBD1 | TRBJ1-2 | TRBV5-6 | CASKSGTDRGYTF | TGTGCCAGCAAATCCGGGACAGATCGTGGCTACACCTTC
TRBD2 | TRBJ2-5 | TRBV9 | CASSVGASGAGETQYF | TGTGCCAGCAGCGTAGGCGCTAGCGGGGCCGGAGAGACCCAGTACTTC
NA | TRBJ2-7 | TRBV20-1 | CSATAGGEQYF | TGCAGTGCCACCGCAGGGGGGGAGCAGTACTTC
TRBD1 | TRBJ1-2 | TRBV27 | CASSPWGTGVDYGYTF | TGTGCCAGCAGTCCCTGGGGGACAGGGGTGGACTATGGCTACACCTTC